Reported below is one T cell receptor beta chain. Libraries were prepared by immunoSEQ multiplex PCR; TCRdb keeps only in-frame clonotypes and omits some of them. The table includes 35,000 to 45,000 clones, more than 60% detected once. The data derive from a study of cytotoxic CD8 clonotypes in ibrutinib-treated CLL. V was pared by 1 base and J by 0 bases, with 13 bases between. Germline CDR1 reads SGHTA; CDR2 reads FQGNSA. The CDR3 consists of 17 residues. This receptor was identified in a human donor with chronic lymphocytic leukemia. The sequencing here drew on PBMCs, taken after 12 months of ibrutinib treatment. The chain employs TRBV7-2 and TRBJ2-4; tentatively, D is TRBD2 (6 bases). The DNA of the CDR3 is TGTGCCAGCAGCTTAGGAGTAGCGGATTTAGCCAAAAACATTCAGTACTTC. Amino acids: CASSLGVADLAKNIQYF.